Following are 27 T cell receptor beta chains from one sample sequenced in a study of T-cell memory formation after mild COVID-19. TCRdb called the 5' RACE reads again in MiXCR, with one record for every CDR3 protein. The sample records approximately 340,000 distinct CDR3 sequences, around a sixth being singletons. Material for sequencing was PBMCs or a T cell subset sorted from them (not recorded which). These receptors originate from a man between 18 and 29 years old who had mild COVID-19 (a few samples of this study predate the infection). Cell type and time point are not known.

This clonotype was detected only a few times. This sequence joins TRBV7-9 and TRBJ2-4; D gene ambiguous. Trimming left V 1 base short and J 7 bases short, with 5 bases between. Germline V gives CDR1 SEHNR, CDR2 FQNEAQ (reference sequence). The CDR3 covers 12 residues. Here the CDR3 DNA reads TGTGCCAGCAGCTTAGAAGTGAACATTCAGTACTTC. Translated, it gives CASSLEVNIQYF.

This clonotype was seen a few times. The chain uses TRBV12-3 or TRBV12-4 and TRBJ2-7; D may be TRBD1 (5 bases). V was cut by 5 bases and J by 3 bases, with 11 bases left in between. The CDR3 has 13 amino acids. The CDR3 sequence is CASSLTGVYEQYF. The CDR3 bases are TGTGCCAGCAGTCTAACAGGCGTCTACGAGCAGTACTTC.

The chain combines TRBV7-3 with TRBJ2-5; 12 bases align to TRBD2. V shed 4 bases, J shed 5 bases, and the junction held 8 bases outside the gene matches. Germline V CDR1 and CDR2: SGHTA, FQGTGA. The CDR3 extends over 16 amino acids. Written as DNA, the CDR3 is TGTGCCAGCAGCTCCGGACTAGCGGGGTCATGGGAGACCCAGTACTTC. Amino acids: CASSSGLAGSWETQYF. The full variable domain, rest sourced from reference TRBV7-3 and TRBJ2-5, is GAGVSQTPSNKVTEKGKYVELRCDPISGHTALYWYRQSLGQGPEFLIYFQGTGAADDSGLPNDRFFAVRPEGSVSTLKIQRTERGDSAVYLCASSSGLAGSWETQYFGPGTRLLVL.

V gene TRBV12-3 or TRBV12-4 combines with J gene TRBJ1-5; 7 bases map to TRBD1. CDR3 length equals 17 residues. V gave up 3 bases and J gave up 2 bases; unmatched junction bases: 10. The CDR3 region has the DNA TGTGCCAGCAGTTTTCGACAGGGAGGCCATGGCAATCAGCCCCAGCATTTT. Amino acid sequence: CASSFRQGGHGNQPQHF.

The sample holds a few counts of this clonotype. The genes are TRBV6-6 and TRBJ2-2; 10 nucleotides match TRBD2. CDR1 is MNHNY, CDR2 SVGAGI, per germline (reference sequence). This CDR3 is built from 17 residues. J gave up 8 bases and V 5 bases, and 14 bases lay outside the gene matches. CDR3 DNA sequence: TGTGCCAGCAGTCCACCCTGGACTAGCGGCCAGGGGGGGGAGCTGTTTTTT. Translation: CASSPPWTSGQGGELFF.

The table lists this clonotype with a few counts. V usage is TRBV2 and J usage is TRBJ2-1; the D gene is possibly TRBD2 (5 bases). The CDR3 extends over 14 amino acids. Trimming removed 4 bases from V and 5 bases from J, with 12 bases in between. Germline V gene data show CDR1 as SNHLY and CDR2 as FYNNEI. The CDR3 nucleotides are TGTGCCAGCAGTGTGGGGAGTCTGGACAATGAGCAGTTCTTC. As protein: CASSVGSLDNEQFF.

This clonotype occurred many times. V is TRBV6-5 and J is TRBJ1-2, with 7 bases that match TRBD1. V gave up 5 bases and J gave up 7 bases; unmatched junction bases: 10. The V gene's germline CDR1 is MNHEY and CDR2 SVGAGI. The CDR3 runs 14 residues. CDR3 nucleotide sequence: TGTGCCAGCAGTCGGACAGGTCTGGCCTCTGGCTACACCTTC. Translating it yields CASSRTGLASGYTF.

The rearrangement uses TRBV29-1 and TRBJ2-3; possibly TRBD1 or TRBD2 for D (5 bases each). CDR1 SQVTM and CDR2 ANQGSEA come from the germline V gene. The V gene lost 4 bases and the J gene lost 0 bases, with 8 bases spanning the gap. The CDR3 totals 13 residues. This chain's CDR3 is CSVARDSTDTQYF. CDR3 in DNA: TGCAGCGTTGCTCGGGACAGCACAGATACGCAGTATTTT.

This clonotype has just a few counts. The CDR3 protein is CASSSGGIRPFQFF. The CDR3 region has the DNA TGCGCCAGCAGCTCTGGTGGAATACGACCTTTCCAGTTCTTC. V and J are TRBV5-1 and TRBJ2-1; D unclear. The CDR3 is 14 amino acids. Trimming removed 3 bases at V and 13 bases at J, with 20 bases between. CDR1 and CDR2 from the germline V gene are SGHRS and YFSETQ.

This clonotype was counted only a few times. The chain carries TRBV12-3 or TRBV12-4 and TRBJ1-1; D remains unclear. The CDR3 runs 12 residues. V lost 6 bases and J lost 6, with 11 bases in between. As DNA, the CDR3 is TGTGCCAGCAGCAGTAGTAGCGCTGAAGCTTTCTTT. This sequence encodes CASSSSSAEAFF.

This clonotype came up a few times. A much bigger clone sits one base away, suggesting this may be a read error. The rearrangement joins TRBV7-3 to TRBJ2-1; 8 positions agree with TRBD2. The CDR3 is 14 amino acids. Germline CDR1 SGHTA, CDR2 FQGTGA. V lost 3 bases and J lost 5; bases outside the gene matches: 3. CDR3 coding DNA: TGTGCCAGCAGCTTTAGCGGGGACAACAATGAGCAGTTCTTC. Its translation: CASSFSGDNNEQFF.

A few counts support this clonotype. The chain carries TRBV2 and TRBJ1-5; the D gene is possibly TRBD1 (6 bases). V lost 8 bases and J 1 base, leaving 9 bases between the germline ends. CDR1 and CDR2 from the germline V gene are SNHLY and FYNNEI. The length of the CDR3 is 13 residues. This CDR3 reads CASQGSSNQPQHF. The CDR3 DNA reads as TGTGCCAGCCAGGGGTCAAGCAATCAGCCCCAGCATTTT.

This clonotype was seen a handful of times. This chain joins TRBV4-1 and TRBJ2-3, with 12 bases that match TRBD2. The CDR3 length is 19 residues. Per germline, CDR1 MGHRA and CDR2 YSYEKL. With V trimmed by 3 bases and J by 0 bases, 10 bases remained unmatched. CDR3 protein: CASSQILAGGPLSTDTQYF. The CDR3 nucleotides are TGCGCCAGCAGCCAGATCCTAGCGGGGGGGCCCCTTAGCACAGATACGCAGTATTTT.

V is TRBV3-2 and J is TRBJ1-5; TRBD1 reflects the table's D call only, with no check against the DNA. TRBV3-2 is a known pseudogene. The CDR3 runs to 17 residues. This CDR3 reads CASSQDLVGGRNQPQHF. Here the CDR3 DNA reads TGTGCCAGCAGCCAAGATCTGGTTGGGGGCCGGAATCAGCCCCAGCATTTT.

This chain joins TRBV7-6 and TRBJ2-5; the D is unclear. V was pared by 6 bases and J by 1 base, with 18 bases between. The CDR3 is 16 residues long. The germline CDR1 and CDR2 sequences are SGHVS and FNYEAQ. The CDR3 region is CASSHQAGPLQETQYF. CDR3 sequence (DNA): TGTGCCAGCAGTCATCAGGCAGGACCTCTCCAAGAGACCCAGTACTTC.

In DNA form, the CDR3 reads TGTGCCAGCAGTTGGACAGGGATGGAGCAGTACGTC. Residues: CASSWTGMEQYV. The chain joins TRBV6-2 or TRBV6-3 to TRBJ2-7; 8 nucleotides match TRBD1. This CDR3 has 12 residues. After removal of 4 bases from V and 7 bases from J, the junction contained 3 bases not matched to a gene. Germline assignment: CDR1 MNHEY and CDR2 SVGEGT.

The chain combines TRBV6-5 with TRBJ2-2; TRBD2 matches 7 bases. The CDR3 runs to 14 residues. In germline, CDR1 is MNHEY, CDR2 SVGAGI. CDR3 sequence reads: CPPVSSGFPGELFF. Here the CDR3 DNA reads TGTCCCCCTGTGTCTAGCGGATTTCCGGGGGAGCTGTTTTTT.

This rearrangement joins TRBV12-3 or TRBV12-4 to TRBJ2-3; 7 nucleotides align to TRBD2. Trimming at V came to 4 bases and at J to 10 bases, leaving 11 bases not matched to a gene. The CDR3 runs 14 residues. The CDR3 sequence: CASSWGTTSSAQYF. CDR3 nucleotides: TGTGCCAGCAGTTGGGGGACTACATCCTCGGCGCAGTATTTT.

J is TRBJ2-3 and V is TRBV4-1, with D unresolved. Germline CDR1 reads MGHRA; CDR2 reads YSYEKL. The CDR3 has 17 amino acids. Trimming left V 6 bases short and J 3 bases short, with 22 bases between. The DNA of the CDR3 is TGCGCCAGCAGTCGAAGTGGGGATTTTCTGTGGACAGATACGCAGTATTTT. This translates into CASSRSGDFLWTDTQYF.

This clonotype has a handful of counts. The chain is built from TRBV19 and TRBJ1-2; D unclear. The CDR3 consists of 13 residues. The germline V gene encodes CDR1 LNHDA and CDR2 SQIVND (reference sequence). Trimming took off 3 bases at V and 8 bases at J, with 13 bases between the two ends. CDR3 residues: CASSIEGFGGYTF. The CDR3 region has the DNA TGTGCCAGTAGTATTGAAGGATTTGGAGGCTACACCTTC.

In its sample, this clonotype was seen a few times. The chain links TRBV12-3 or TRBV12-4 to TRBJ2-5, with D tentatively TRBD2 (5 bases). This CDR3 comprises 14 residues. The V end was cut by 7 bases, the J end by 3 bases, with 15 bases between. The CDR3: CASTSPGVKETQYF. DNA of the CDR3: TGTGCCAGCACCAGCCCCGGGGTGAAAGAGACCCAGTACTTC.

The chain couples TRBV20-1 to TRBJ2-6; D is perhaps TRBD1 (6 bases). The CDR3 is 14 amino acids. The germline V and J ends were trimmed by 3 bases and 4 bases, with 10 bases remaining between them. The germline gives CDR1 DFQATT, CDR2 SNEGSKA (reference sequence). CDR3 coding DNA: TGCAGTGCTAGGACAGGATCCGGGGCCAACGTCCTGACTTTC. Translated: CSARTGSGANVLTF.

This clonotype was counted ten times or more. The rearrangement joins TRBV4-2 to TRBJ2-5; D perhaps matches TRBD1 (6 bases). CDR1 is LGHNA and CDR2 is YNFKEQ in the germline V gene. V was cut by 4 bases and J by 2 bases, with 17 bases left in between. The CDR3 is made up of 16 amino acids. The CDR3 spells CASSPMGAPAQETQYF. CDR3 sequence (DNA): TGTGCCAGCAGCCCTATGGGGGCACCAGCACAAGAGACCCAGTACTTC.

This rearrangement joins TRBV18 to TRBJ2-7, with a weak D call TRBD1 (6 bases). The CDR3 sequence is 13 residues long. Germline assignment: CDR1 KGHSH and CDR2 LQKENI. V lost 1 base to trimming and J lost 3 bases, with 7 bases between them. CDR3 sequence: CASSPRDNYEQYV. In nucleotides, the CDR3 is TGTGCCAGCTCACCACGGGACAACTACGAGCAGTACGTC.

In its sample, this clonotype was seen a few times. In DNA form, the CDR3 reads TGCAGCGTTGTAGTAAGGAATTCAGATACGCAGTATTTT. Translating it yields CSVVVRNSDTQYF. The J gene is TRBJ2-3, the V gene TRBV29-1; D is unresolved. The CDR3 has 13 residues. V was clipped by 4 bases and J by 4 bases, with 12 bases between them. Germline-derived CDR1 and CDR2 are SQVTM and ANQGSEA.

This clonotype was seen only a few times. V and J are TRBV11-2 and TRBJ2-5; 10 nucleotides agree with TRBD1. The CDR3 spans 14 residues. Germline V gives CDR1 SGHAT, CDR2 FQNNGV. V gave up 4 bases and J gave up 5 bases; unmatched junction bases: 4. The CDR3 bases are TGTGCCAGCAGCTCGAGACAGGGGGCTGAGACCCAGTACTTC. This gives the protein CASSSRQGAETQYF.

Remarks on this clonotype: The CDR3 ends on some other residue instead of the conserved phenylalanine or tryptophan, so this is likely a read error. The rearrangement links TRBV11-2 to TRBJ1-1, with 10 nucleotides matching TRBD1. Germline V gene lookup returns CDR1 SGHAT and CDR2 FQNNGV. The CDR3 is made up of 16 amino acids. V lost 4 bases and J lost 4; bases outside the gene matches: 9. As DNA, the CDR3 is TGTGCCAGCAGCTCCCGGACAGGGGGAAATCCCACTGAAGCTTTCCTT. It yields the protein CASSSRTGGNPTEAFL.